This TCR beta chain was profiled in a study of cytomegalovirus exposure and HLA in healthy donors. The J segment lost 3 bases and the V segment lost 5 bases, leaving 5 bases of the junction unmatched. The CDR3 runs 15 residues. Germline assignment: CDR1 SGHTA and CDR2 FQGNSA. Profiling relied on immunoSEQ multiplex PCR, and the TCRdb table lists in-frame clones only, not all of them. The sample has roughly 130,000 clones, less than 90% seen once; the top ten hold 2.9%. Sample: PBMCs. The origin of this receptor is a young man in good health and CMV-seronegative. The chain joins TRBV7-2 to TRBJ2-2; 8 nucleotides agree with TRBD1. CDR3 region: CASSGQGAYTGELFF. CDR3 DNA: TGTGCCAGCAGCGGTCAGGGGGCGTACACCGGGGAGCTGTTTTTT.